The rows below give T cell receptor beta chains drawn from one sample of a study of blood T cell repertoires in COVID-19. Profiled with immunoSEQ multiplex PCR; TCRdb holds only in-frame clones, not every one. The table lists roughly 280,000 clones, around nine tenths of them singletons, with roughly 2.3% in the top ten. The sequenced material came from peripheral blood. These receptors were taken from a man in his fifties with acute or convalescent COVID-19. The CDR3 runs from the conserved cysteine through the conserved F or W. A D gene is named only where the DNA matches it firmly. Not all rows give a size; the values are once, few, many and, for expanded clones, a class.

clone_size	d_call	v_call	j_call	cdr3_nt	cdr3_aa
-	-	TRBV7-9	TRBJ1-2	TGTGCCAGCAGCTTATCTGGAGGGGTTAACTATGGCTACACCTTC	CASSLSGGVNYGYTF
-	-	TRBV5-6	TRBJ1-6	TGTGCCAGCAGCACCGCTCTGGGCGATTATAATTCACCCCTCCACTTT	CASSTALGDYNSPLHF
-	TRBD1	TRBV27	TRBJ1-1	TGTGCCTCCCGAAGGGGGCTCGGCACTGAAGCTTTCTTT	CASRRGLGTEAFF
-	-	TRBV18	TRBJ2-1	TGTGCCAGCTCACCCGGGACACCCTACAATGAGCAGTTCTTC	CASSPGTPYNEQFF
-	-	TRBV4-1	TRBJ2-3	TGCGCCAGCAGCCAAGAAGGGCAGGGTACAGATACGCAGTATTTT	CASSQEGQGTDTQYF
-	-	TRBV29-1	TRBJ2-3	TGCAGCGTTGAAGGACAGAGAACAGATACGCAGTATTTT	CSVEGQRTDTQYF
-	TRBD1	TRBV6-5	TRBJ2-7	TGTGCCAGCATGAGACAGGGGGCCTACGAGCAGTACTTC	CASMRQGAYEQYF
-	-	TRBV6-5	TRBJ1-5	TGTGCCAGCAATCCGGGGGGAACCAATCAGCCCCAGCATTTT	CASNPGGTNQPQHF
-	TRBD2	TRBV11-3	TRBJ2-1	TGTGCCAGCAGCTTGCGTAGCGGGAATGAGCAGTTCTTC	CASSLRSGNEQFF
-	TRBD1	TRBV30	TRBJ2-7	TGTGCCTGGACCCGGCGACAGGGTGGTTACGAGCAGTACTTC	CAWTRRQGGYEQYF
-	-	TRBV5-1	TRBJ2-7	TGCGCCAGCAGCTTGGAGGGGTCAGCCTACGAGCAGTACTTC	CASSLEGSAYEQYF
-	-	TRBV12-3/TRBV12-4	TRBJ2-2	TGTGCCAGCAGGCGCGGCACCGGGGAGCTGTTTTTT	CASRRGTGELFF
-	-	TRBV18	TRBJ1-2	TGTGCCAGCTCGGTCGACACGCCCTATGGCTACACCTTC	CASSVDTPYGYTF
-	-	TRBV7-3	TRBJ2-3	TGTGCCAGCAGCCCAACCCCGCGCCCCACAGATACGCAGTATTTT	CASSPTPRPTDTQYF
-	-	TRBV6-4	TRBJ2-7	TGTGCCAGCAGTGAATATGCAGGGGCCCCCTACGAGCAGTACTTC	CASSEYAGAPYEQYF
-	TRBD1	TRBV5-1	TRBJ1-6	TGCGCCAGCAGCTTCAGGACAGGCGCAGAATCACCCCTCCACTTT	CASSFRTGAESPLHF
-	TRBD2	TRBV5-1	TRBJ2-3	TGCGCCAGCAGCTTGGGGGCTAGCGGGCGCACAGATACGCAGTATTTT	CASSLGASGRTDTQYF
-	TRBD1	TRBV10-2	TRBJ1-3	TGCGCCAGCAGTGATCAGGGGGCTTTGGGAAACACCATATATTTT	CASSDQGALGNTIYF
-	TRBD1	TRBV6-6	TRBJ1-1	TGTGCCAGCAGTGTGCAACAGGGGGCGATCACTGAAGCTTTCTTT	CASSVQQGAITEAFF
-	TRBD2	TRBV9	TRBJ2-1	TGTGCCAGCAGCCCCGGGGGAGGGGTTTCCTACAATGAGCAGTTCTTC	CASSPGGGVSYNEQFF
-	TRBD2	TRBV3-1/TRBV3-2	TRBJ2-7	TGTGCCAGCAGCAAGCCGGGACTAGGGTCCGAGCAGTACTTC	CASSKPGLGSEQYF
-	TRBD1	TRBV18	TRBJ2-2	TGTGCCAGCTCACCCCAGGGACAGGGGGTCACCGGGGAGCTGTTTTTT	CASSPQGQGVTGELFF
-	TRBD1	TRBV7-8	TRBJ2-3	TGTGCCAGCCGTGGGGTGGGACAGGAGGCCCCTACATATACGCAGTATTTT	CASRGVGQEAPTYTQYF
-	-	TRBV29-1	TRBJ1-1	TGCAGCGTTACCCAGGGATTCCGGTACACTGAAGCTTTCTTT	CSVTQGFRYTEAFF
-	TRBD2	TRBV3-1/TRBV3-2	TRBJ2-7	TGTGCCAGCAGCCGAACTAGCGGGGGAGCCTACGAGCAGTACTTC	CASSRTSGGAYEQYF
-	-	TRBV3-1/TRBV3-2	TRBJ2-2	TGTGCCAGCAGCCAAGATTCAGGGATCGCCGGGGAGCTGTTTTTT	CASSQDSGIAGELFF
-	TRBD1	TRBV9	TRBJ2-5	TGTGCCAGCAGCGTCGGGTCGGGACAGAAAGAGACCCAGTACTTC	CASSVGSGQKETQYF
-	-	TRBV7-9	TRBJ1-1	TGTGCCAGCAGCTTAAGCGGTGGTCTGAACACTGAAGCTTTCTTT	CASSLSGGLNTEAFF
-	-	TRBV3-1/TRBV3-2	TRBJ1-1	TGTGCCAGCAGCCAAGTACCGGGCACTGAAGCTTTCTTT	CASSQVPGTEAFF
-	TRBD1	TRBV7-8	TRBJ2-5	TGTGCCAGCAGCTTCCGGGACAGGCAAGAGACCCAGTACTTC	CASSFRDRQETQYF
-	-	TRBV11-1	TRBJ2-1	TGTGCCAGCAGCTGGGGGCGAGGGTCCTACAATGAGCAGTTCTTC	CASSWGRGSYNEQFF
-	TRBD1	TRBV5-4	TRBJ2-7	TGTGCCAGCAGCCGGCAAGGGACAGGAAACTACGAGCAGTACTTC	CASSRQGTGNYEQYF
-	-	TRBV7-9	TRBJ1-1	TGTGCCAGCACCGCGGGGAGCAGTTTCACTGAAGCTTTCTTT	CASTAGSSFTEAFF
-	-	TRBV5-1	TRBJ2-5	TGCGCCAGCAGCGCCCCCGGGGCGGGGGAGACCCAGTACTTC	CASSAPGAGETQYF
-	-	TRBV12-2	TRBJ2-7	TGTGCAAGTCGCTTAGGAGATCACAGGGTGGGCGGATTCTCCTACGAGCAGTACTTC	CASRLGDHRVGGFSYEQYF
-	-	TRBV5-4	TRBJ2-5	TGTGCCAGCAGTACCGCTAACCAAGAGACCCAGTACTTC	CASSTANQETQYF
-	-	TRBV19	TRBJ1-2	TGTGCCAGTAGTATCGCGGGGGGCACTAACTATGGCTACACCTTC	CASSIAGGTNYGYTF
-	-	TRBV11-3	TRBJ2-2	TGTGCCAGCAGCCCCCAGGGTACCGGGGAGCTGTTTTTT	CASSPQGTGELFF
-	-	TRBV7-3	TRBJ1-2	TGTGCCAGCAGCTTAAGGAATACAGGGATTAATGGCTACACCTTC	CASSLRNTGINGYTF
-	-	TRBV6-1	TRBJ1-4	TGTGCCAGCAGTGAATATGCCGGGGCTAATGAAAAACTGTTTTTT	CASSEYAGANEKLFF
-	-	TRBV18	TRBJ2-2	TGTGCCAGCTCACCATTAAGGGAGGCCGGGGAGCTGTTTTTT	CASSPLREAGELFF
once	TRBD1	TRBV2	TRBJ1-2	TGTGCCAGCAGTGGACAGGGGGCGGGCAACTATGGCTACACCTTC	CASSGQGAGNYGYTF
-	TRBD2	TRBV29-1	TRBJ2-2	TGCAGCGTTGAAGTACTAGCGGGGGGGCCCGGGGAGCTGTTTTTT	CSVEVLAGGPGELFF
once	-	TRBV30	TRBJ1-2	TGTGCCTGGAGTATCCGGACAGCGTATAATGGCTACACCTTC	CAWSIRTAYNGYTF
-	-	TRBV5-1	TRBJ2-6	TGCGCCAGCAGCTTGGATAGCTCTGGGGCCAACGTCCTGACTTTC	CASSLDSSGANVLTF
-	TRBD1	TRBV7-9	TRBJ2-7	TGTGCCAGCAGCCCGGACAGGGTGGGGGCCGAGCAGTACTTC	CASSPDRVGAEQYF
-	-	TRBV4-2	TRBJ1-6	TGTGCCAGCAGCCCCGGGAGCGACAGCTCCTATAATTCACCCCTCCACTTT	CASSPGSDSSYNSPLHF